This TCR beta chain was sequenced for a study of shared clonotypes between healthy human individuals. Study details: CD4 naive and CD4 memory each took three plates per donor, while CD8 naive took two and CD8 memory one. Study results and caveats: Lower generation probabilities were found for non-shared clonotypes than for those shared by all four donors. Across subsets, estimated richness was generally greater for naive than for memory populations.

TCRdb's copy holds only in-frame clones and misses some; the assay was immunoSEQ multiplex PCR. This table has approximately 2.5 million clones, about 92% appearing once. Germline V lookup: CDR1 SNHLY, CDR2 FYNNEI. The CDR3 sequence is 15 residues long. V was pared by 7 bases and J by 2 bases, with 16 bases between. For this clone: Its antigen is unknown.

The specimen sequenced was naive CD4+ T cells sorted from blood. Subset defined: CD45RA+ positively selected. This clonotype was obtained from a man younger than 35 in good health. The V gene is TRBV2, the J gene TRBJ2-3; D remains ambiguous. This CDR3 is CASKPVGQITDTQYF. CDR3 in DNA: TGTGCCAGCAAACCGGTTGGCCAAATCACAGATACGCAGTATTTT.